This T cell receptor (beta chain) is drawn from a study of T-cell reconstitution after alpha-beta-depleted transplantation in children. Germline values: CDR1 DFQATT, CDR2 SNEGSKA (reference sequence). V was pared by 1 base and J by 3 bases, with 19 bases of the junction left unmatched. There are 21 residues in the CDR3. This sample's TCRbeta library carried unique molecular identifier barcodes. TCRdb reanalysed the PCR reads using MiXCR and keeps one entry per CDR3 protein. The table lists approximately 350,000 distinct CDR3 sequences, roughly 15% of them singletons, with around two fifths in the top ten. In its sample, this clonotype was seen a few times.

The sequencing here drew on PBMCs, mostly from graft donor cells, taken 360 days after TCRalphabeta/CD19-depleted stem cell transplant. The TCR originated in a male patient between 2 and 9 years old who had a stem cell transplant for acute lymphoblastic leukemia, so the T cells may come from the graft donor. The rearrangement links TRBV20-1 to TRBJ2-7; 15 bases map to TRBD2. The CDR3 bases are TGCAGTGCTAGAGTTGTTGGGACTAGCGGGAGGCCTAATAAACCGGGCTACGAGCAGTACTTC. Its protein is CSARVVGTSGRPNKPGYEQYF.